This TCR beta chain derives from a study of blood T cell repertoires in COVID-19. Across the study: From T cells, B-cell-depleted T cells, or PBMCs came the material, which was cDNA or gDNA.

Method: immunoSEQ multiplex PCR; TCRdb's copy keeps in-frame clones and lacks some. Among under 100,000 clones, approximately 85% were seen once, and the ten largest hold less than 4%. This CDR3 has 21 amino acids. The ends lost 6 bases at V and 7 bases at J; junction bases unmatched: 25. Per the germline V gene, CDR1 is KGHSH and CDR2 is LQKENI. Seattle's enrolled individuals joined amid active infection and were then monitored longitudinally. This clone came up a few times. The source material was peripheral blood. This chain uses TRBV18 with TRBJ2-1, with 12 nucleotides matching TRBD2. The clonotype originates from a woman older than 75 with COVID-19, enrolled during active disease. CDR3 loop: CASSPNRDRNPTSGSRNEQFF. The CDR3 nucleotides read TGTGCCAGCTCCCCGAATAGGGACAGGAACCCGACTAGCGGGAGTAGGAATGAGCAGTTCTTC.